The 4 T cell receptor beta chains in this list originate from one sample, sequenced in a study of T-cell memory formation after mild COVID-19. MiXCR, applied by TCRdb to the 5' RACE reads, yields one record per CDR3 protein. The sample lists some 450,000 distinct CDR3 sequences; approximately 18% were seen once. Material for sequencing was PBMCs or a T cell subset sorted from them (not recorded which). These receptors were taken from a young man who had mild COVID-19 (a few samples of this study predate the infection). Cell type and time point are not known.

CDR3 region: CASSQGDLGAPLKLFF. In nucleotides, the CDR3 is TGCGCCAGCAGCCAAGGGGACCTCGGTGCCCCGCTGAAACTGTTTTTT. V is TRBV4-1 and J is TRBJ1-4; D might be TRBD1 (5 bases). Between the trimmed V and J ends, which lost 1 base and 11 bases, there was a span of 20 bases. The CDR3 contains 16 residues. Germline V gene lookup returns CDR1 MGHRA and CDR2 YSYEKL.

This clonotype was counted at least ten times. V usage is TRBV7-9 and J usage is TRBJ2-7; D is undetermined. Germline V gene data show CDR1 as SEHNR and CDR2 as FQNEAQ (reference sequence). This CDR3 spans 13 amino acids. V was clipped by 3 bases and J by 0 bases, with 6 bases between them. CDR3 sequence reads: CASSLSSSYEQYV. The CDR3 DNA reads TGTGCCAGCAGCTTGAGTAGCTCCTACGAGCAGTACGTC.

This clonotype has a count of ten or more. The J gene is TRBJ2-2, the V gene TRBV7-2, with D perhaps matching TRBD1 or TRBD2 (6 bases each). Trimming left V 4 bases short and J 7 bases short, with 16 bases between. This CDR3 region has 15 residues. Looked up from germline, CDR1 is SGHTA and CDR2 is FQGNSA. CDR3 amino acids: CASSSQGRINGELFF. The CDR3 nucleotides read TGTGCCAGCAGCTCGCAGGGGAGGATAAACGGGGAGCTGTTTTTT.

This chain uses TRBV24-1 with TRBJ1-1; unclear D gene. In germline, CDR1 is KGHDR, CDR2 SFDVKD. The ends were cut back, 5 bases at V and 1 base at J, with 4 bases in the middle. The CDR3 has 12 residues. The CDR3 region has the DNA TGTGCCACCAGTGGCCAGAACACTGAAGCTTTCTTT. Translating it yields CATSGQNTEAFF.